The 18 T cell receptor beta chains presented below share a single source sample, sequenced in a study of T cell responses to AZD1222 COVID-19 vaccine. This table comes from immunoSEQ multiplex PCR, and its TCRdb copy is limited to in-frame clones, with some not included. The sample records 150,000 to 200,000 clones, over 70% being singletons. Source: peripheral blood, taken on day 0 of MenACWY control vaccination. The receptors were sampled from an adult in good health.

CDR3 coding DNA: TGTGCCAGCAGCCTAAACAGGGACTCCTACGAGCAGTACTTC. Amino acid sequence: CASSLNRDSYEQYF. The rearrangement uses TRBV13 and TRBJ2-7; D possibly corresponds to TRBD1 (6 bases). The length of the CDR3 is 14 residues. In germline, CDR1 is PRHDT, CDR2 FYEKMQ (reference sequence). V was pared by 5 bases and J by 0 bases, with 11 bases between.

This clone was seen only once. V and J are TRBV3-1 (or the pseudogene TRBV3-2) and TRBJ2-6, with unresolved D. V was cut by 7 bases and J by 4 bases, with 11 bases left in between. The length of the CDR3 is 14 residues. From germline, CDR1 is LGHDT and CDR2 YNNKEL (reference sequence). CDR3 sequence (DNA): TGTGCCAGCAAGGAGTCTGCCGGGGCCAACGTCCTGACTTTC. Translation: CASKESAGANVLTF.

This clone was recorded once. The chain couples TRBV21-1 to TRBJ1-6. TRBV21-1 is given as a pseudogene. CDR3 size: 14 residues. For the CDR3, the DNA is TGTGCCAGCGGGACTGCGGTGGTAGGGCCACCCCTCCACTTT. As protein: CASGTAVVGPPLHF.

The J gene is TRBJ1-1, the V gene TRBV6-4; 7 positions match TRBD1. From germline, CDR1 is MRHNA and CDR2 SNTAGT. V lost 9 bases and J lost 1; bases outside the gene matches: 20. There are 18 residues in the CDR3. The CDR3 region has the DNA TGTGCCAGGGGTGTAAACGGGACAGCACCTGGTAGGAACACTGAAGCTTTCTTT. Its translation is CARGVNGTAPGRNTEAFF.

This clone turned up a few times. The V call is TRBV4-3, the J call TRBJ1-2; D call uncertain. Trimming removed 1 base from V and 0 bases from J, with 15 bases in between. The germline CDR1 and CDR2 sequences are LGHNA and YSLEER. CDR3 size: 17 residues. Here the CDR3 DNA reads TGCGCCAGCAGCCAAGGGTTGATGGAGATGACTAACTATGGCTACACCTTC. Translation: CASSQGLMEMTNYGYTF.

The V gene is TRBV4-1, the J gene TRBJ1-2, with D unclear. V was shortened by 1 base and J by 10 bases, with 19 bases between the two germline ends. Germline V gene lookup returns CDR1 MGHRA and CDR2 YSYEKL. The CDR3 spans 15 residues. The CDR3 sequence is CASSQVNTTPLPYTF. The DNA for the CDR3 is TGCGCCAGCAGCCAAGTTAATACGACACCACTTCCCTACACCTTC.

The J gene is TRBJ1-2, the V gene TRBV28; 12 bases are shared with TRBD1. CDR1 and CDR2 (germline): MDHEN, SYDVKM. With 3 bases clipped from V and 8 bases from J, the junction kept 7 bases outside the gene matches. The CDR3 loop spans 15 amino acids. Here the CDR3 reads CASSFGTGGAKGYTF. DNA of the CDR3: TGTGCCAGCAGTTTTGGGACAGGGGGCGCGAAGGGCTACACCTTC.

This chain connects TRBV1 to TRBJ2-7; the tabulated D call, TRBD2, remains unverified against the DNA. TRBV1 is deemed a pseudogene. The CDR3 has 14 residues. CDR3 DNA sequence: TGCACCAGCATTATAGCGGAGCAGCTCCTCGAGCAGTACTTC. It is translated as CTSIIAEQLLEQYF.

The CDR3 coding sequence is TGTGCCAGCAGCCCGCGGGTAGGCGAGCAGTACTTC. This sequence encodes CASSPRVGEQYF. This chain uses TRBV7-9 with TRBJ2-7; D might be TRBD2 (5 bases). The CDR3 covers 12 residues. Trimming shortened V by 5 bases and J by 6 bases, and 11 bases separated the two germline ends. Germline V CDR1 and CDR2: SEHNR, FQNEAQ (reference sequence).

The chain uses TRBV6-5 and TRBJ1-1; D unclear. CDR3 length: 16 residues. In germline, CDR1 is MNHEY, CDR2 SVGAGI. V lost 0 bases and J 1 base, leaving 12 bases between the germline ends. CDR3 bases: TGTGCCAGCAGTTACTCGATTGGTCCTAGGAACACTGAAGCTTTCTTT. It specifies CASSYSIGPRNTEAFF.

The chain has TRBV7-3 and TRBJ2-1, with 13 bases aligning to TRBD2. Germline trimming cut 3 bases from V and 5 bases from J; bases unmatched to any gene: 1. This CDR3 is 15 amino acids long. Germline CDR1 SGHTA, CDR2 FQGTGA. CDR3: CASSLTSGRNNEQFF. The CDR3 bases are TGTGCCAGCAGCTTGACTAGCGGGAGGAACAATGAGCAGTTCTTC. The entire variable domain, with the rest obtained from reference TRBV7-3 and TRBJ2-1, is as follows: GAGVSQTPSNKVTEKGKYVELRCDPISGHTALYWYRQSLGQGPEFLIYFQGTGAADDSGLPNDRFFAVRPEGSVSTLKIQRTERGDSAVYLCASSLTSGRNNEQFFGPGTRLTVL.

This rearrangement joins TRBV5-4 to TRBJ1-1; unclear D gene. Germline lookup yields CDR1 SGHNT and CDR2 YYREEE (reference sequence). V lost 0 bases and J lost 6, with 12 bases in between. The CDR3 runs to 14 residues. The CDR3 bases are TGTGCCAGCAGCTTGGCGTGGGGTGAGGCTGAAGCTTTCTTT. As protein: CASSLAWGEAEAFF.

The chain carries TRBV7-2 and TRBJ2-1, with D perhaps TRBD1 (6 bases). This CDR3 region has 14 residues. Trimming removed 2 bases at V and 7 bases at J, with 12 bases between. Looked up from germline, CDR1 is SGHTA and CDR2 is FQGNSA. For the CDR3, the DNA is TGTGCCAGCAGCTTACACCTACAGGGAAATGAGCAGTTCTTC. Amino acid sequence: CASSLHLQGNEQFF.

The chain recombines TRBV6-5 with TRBJ1-2; 7 bases are a match to TRBD1. This CDR3 has 16 residues. CDR1 MNHEY and CDR2 SVGAGI come from the germline V gene. After removal of 4 bases from V and 1 base from J, the junction contained 9 bases not matched to a gene. This CDR3 is CASSSGTAIINYGYTF. CDR3 nucleotides: TGTGCCAGCAGTTCCGGGACAGCCATAATTAACTATGGCTACACCTTC.

This clone appeared a single time. This likely comes from a read error, as the CDR3 has no conserved phenylalanine or tryptophan at its end. The DNA is omitted, as the CDR3 cannot be located on it reliably, and the CDR3 follows TCRdb's listing. The J gene is TRBJ2-7, the V gene TRBV27. Germline V CDR1 and CDR2: MNHEY, SMNVEV (reference sequence). The CDR3 contains 8 residues when both ends are counted. CDR3 loop: CASLPGAL.

The rearrangement links TRBV7-3 to TRBJ1-1; D call uncertain. Trimming cost V 8 bases and J 3 bases, with 13 bases left between them. Per germline, CDR1 SGHTA and CDR2 FQGTGA. The CDR3 is made up of 13 amino acids. CDR3 protein: CASAPGRDTEAFF. The DNA of the CDR3 is TGTGCCAGCGCGCCGGGGAGGGACACTGAAGCTTTCTTT.

This clone was recorded only once. The rearrangement uses TRBV19 and TRBJ1-2; D is ambiguous. CDR1 and CDR2 (germline): LNHDA, SQIVND (reference sequence). V dropped 3 bases and J dropped 3 bases, with 5 bases sitting between them. The CDR3 length is 12 residues. The CDR3 region is CASSIGDYGYTF. In DNA form, the CDR3 reads TGTGCCAGTAGTATCGGGGACTATGGCTACACCTTC.

The CDR3 coding sequence is TGTGCCAGCAGCGCCGGGACCTACTCTAGGAATGAGCAGTTCTTC. It is translated as CASSAGTYSRNEQFF. This chain links TRBV11-3 with TRBJ2-1; D could derive from TRBD1 or TRBD2 (5 bases each). The CDR3 has 15 amino acids. V was clipped by 5 bases and J by 7 bases, with 18 bases between them. From germline, CDR1 is SGHNT and CDR2 YENEEA.